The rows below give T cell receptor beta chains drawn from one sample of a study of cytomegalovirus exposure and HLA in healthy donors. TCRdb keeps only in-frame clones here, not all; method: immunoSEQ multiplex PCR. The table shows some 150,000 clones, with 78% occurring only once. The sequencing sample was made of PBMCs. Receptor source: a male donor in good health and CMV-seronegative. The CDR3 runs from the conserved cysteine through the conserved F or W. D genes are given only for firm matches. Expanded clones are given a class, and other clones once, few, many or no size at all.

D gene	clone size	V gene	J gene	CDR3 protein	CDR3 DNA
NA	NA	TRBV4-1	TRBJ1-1	CASQGGTEAFF	TGCGCCAGTCAGGGCGGCACTGAAGCTTTCTTT
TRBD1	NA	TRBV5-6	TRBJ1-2	CASSWTGNGYTF	TGTGCCAGCAGCTGGACAGGGAATGGCTACACCTTC
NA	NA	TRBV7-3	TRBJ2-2	CASSRYGRSNTGELFF	TGTGCCAGCAGCCGGTACGGGAGATCGAACACCGGGGAGCTGTTTTTT
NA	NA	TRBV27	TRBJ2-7	CASSSESPPGEQYF	TGTGCCAGCAGTTCAGAGTCCCCCCCGGGCGAGCAGTACTTC
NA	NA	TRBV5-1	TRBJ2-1	CASSRVGGVVEQFF	TGCGCCAGCAGCAGGGTCGGGGGTGTTGTAGAGCAGTTCTTC
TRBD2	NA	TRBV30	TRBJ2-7	CAWSGLAGSEQYF	TGTGCCTGGAGCGGACTAGCGGGAAGCGAGCAGTACTTC
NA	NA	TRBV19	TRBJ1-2	CASSSPGTNYGYTF	TGTGCCAGTAGTAGCCCCGGGACTAACTATGGCTACACCTTC
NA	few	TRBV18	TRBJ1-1	CASSPLGIRDGNTEAFF	TGTGCCAGCTCACCATTGGGGATTCGGGATGGGAACACTGAAGCTTTCTTT
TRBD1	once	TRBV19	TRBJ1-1	CASSMGTGYPQAFF	TGTGCCAGTAGTATGGGGACAGGGTATCCCCAAGCTTTCTTT
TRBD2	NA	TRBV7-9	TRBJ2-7	CASSRGSYEQYF	TGTGCCAGCAGCCGCGGGAGCTACGAGCAGTACTTC
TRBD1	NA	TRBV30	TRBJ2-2	CAWSGPWTGYTGELFF	TGTGCCTGGAGTGGTCCGTGGACAGGGTACACCGGGGAGCTGTTTTTT
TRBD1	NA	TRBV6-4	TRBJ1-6	CASSEMGQPNSPLHF	TGTGCCAGCAGTGAAATGGGACAGCCCAATTCACCCCTCCACTTT
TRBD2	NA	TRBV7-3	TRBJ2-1	CASSLRGLAGEQFF	TGTGCCAGCAGCTTAAGGGGACTAGCGGGGGAGCAGTTCTTC
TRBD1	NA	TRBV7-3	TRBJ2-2	CASSHRGTGELFF	TGTGCCAGCAGCCACAGGGGGACCGGGGAGCTGTTTTTT
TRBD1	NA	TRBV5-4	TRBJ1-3	CASSWTGGSGNTIYF	TGTGCCAGCAGCTGGACAGGGGGCTCTGGAAACACCATATATTTT
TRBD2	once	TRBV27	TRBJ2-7	CASSPGLAGVGGFYEQYF	TGTGCCAGCAGTCCCGGACTAGCGGGAGTGGGAGGTTTCTACGAGCAGTACTTC
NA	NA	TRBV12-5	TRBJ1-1	CASGLPVNTEAFF	TGTGCTAGTGGTTTACCGGTGAACACTGAAGCTTTCTTT
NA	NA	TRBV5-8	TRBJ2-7	CASTYLGQTYEQYF	TGTGCCAGCACTTACTTGGGACAAACCTACGAGCAGTACTTC
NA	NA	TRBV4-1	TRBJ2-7	CASSQGRDSYEQYF	TGCGCCAGCAGCCAAGGACGGGACTCCTACGAGCAGTACTTC
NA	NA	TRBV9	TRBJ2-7	CASSGTGTRPYEQYF	TGTGCCAGCAGCGGTACCGGGACAAGGCCTTACGAGCAGTACTTC
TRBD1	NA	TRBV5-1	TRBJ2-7	CASSPGTGAYEQYF	TGCGCCAGCAGTCCCGGGACAGGCGCCTACGAGCAGTACTTC
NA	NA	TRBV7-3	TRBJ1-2	CASSLTAGRDYGYTF	TGTGCCAGCAGCTTAACGGCGGGGCGCGACTATGGCTACACCTTC
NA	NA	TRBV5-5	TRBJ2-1	CASSLVRGYNEQFF	TGTGCCAGCAGCTTGGTTAGGGGCTACAATGAGCAGTTCTTC
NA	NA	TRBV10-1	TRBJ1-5	CASTEDQGYHSNQPQHF	TGCGCCAGCACAGAAGACCAGGGATACCATAGCAATCAGCCCCAGCATTTT
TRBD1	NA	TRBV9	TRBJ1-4	CASSLTTGLREKLFF	TGTGCCAGCAGCCTTACGACAGGGTTGCGTGAAAAACTGTTTTTT
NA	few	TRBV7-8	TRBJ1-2	CASSLVRGQIANYGYTF	TGTGCCAGCAGCTTAGTCCGAGGACAGATAGCTAACTATGGCTACACCTTC
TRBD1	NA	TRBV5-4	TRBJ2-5	CASSKRDRGQETQYF	TGTGCCAGCAGTAAGCGGGACAGGGGACAAGAGACCCAGTACTTC
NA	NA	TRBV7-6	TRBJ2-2	CASSFTNTGELFF	TGTGCCAGCAGCTTCACGAACACCGGGGAGCTGTTTTTT
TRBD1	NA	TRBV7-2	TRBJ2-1	CASSLRTGGYNEQFF	TGTGCCAGCAGCTTGAGGACAGGGGGATACAATGAGCAGTTCTTC
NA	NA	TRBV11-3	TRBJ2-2	CASSPGTSAVGGELFF	TGTGCCAGCAGCCCTGGGACTTCCGCCGTGGGCGGGGAGCTGTTTTTT
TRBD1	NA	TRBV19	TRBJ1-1	CASSIGSGGYTEAFF	TGTGCCAGTAGTATAGGGTCAGGGGGGTACACTGAAGCTTTCTTT
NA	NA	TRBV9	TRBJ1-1	CASSVSLASTEAFF	TGTGCCAGCAGCGTAAGTCTGGCCTCCACTGAAGCTTTCTTT
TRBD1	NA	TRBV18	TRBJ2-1	CASSPVGTGGAVNEQFF	TGTGCCAGCTCACCAGTAGGAACAGGGGGCGCAGTCAATGAGCAGTTCTTC
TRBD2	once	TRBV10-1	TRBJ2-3	CASSETSAMRDTQYF	TGCGCCAGCAGTGAGACTAGCGCGATGCGGGATACGCAGTATTTT
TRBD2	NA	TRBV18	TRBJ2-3	CASSTLGLAGTDTQYF	TGTGCCAGCTCCACCCTCGGACTAGCGGGAACAGATACGCAGTATTTT
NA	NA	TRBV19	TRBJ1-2	CASSNNHLDRTTNYGYTF	TGTGCCAGTAGTAACAACCACCTCGACAGGACGACTAACTATGGCTACACCTTC
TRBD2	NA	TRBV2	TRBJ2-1	CASSEGGGSYNEQFF	TGTGCCAGCAGTGAAGGCGGCGGGAGCTACAATGAGCAGTTCTTC
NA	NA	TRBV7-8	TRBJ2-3	CASSLLVSGADTQYF	TGTGCCAGCAGCTTATTGGTATCCGGGGCAGATACGCAGTATTTT
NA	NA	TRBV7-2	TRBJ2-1	CASSFQSSGYNEQFF	TGTGCCAGCAGCTTCCAGAGTTCGGGCTACAATGAGCAGTTCTTC
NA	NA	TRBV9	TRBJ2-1	CASSVASWSSYNEQFF	TGTGCCAGCAGCGTAGCTTCCTGGAGCTCCTACAATGAGCAGTTCTTC
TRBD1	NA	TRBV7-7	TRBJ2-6	CASNEQGAPGANVLTF	TGTGCTAGCAACGAACAGGGGGCGCCCGGGGCCAACGTCCTGACTTTC
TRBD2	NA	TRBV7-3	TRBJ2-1	CASSPLAGGVSSYNEQFF	TGTGCCAGCAGCCCACTAGCGGGAGGGGTCAGCTCCTACAATGAGCAGTTCTTC
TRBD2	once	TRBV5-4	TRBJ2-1	CASTKERGNYNEQFF	TGTGCCAGCACCAAAGAGCGGGGGAACTACAATGAGCAGTTCTTC
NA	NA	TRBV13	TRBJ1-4	CASSFRATNEKLFF	TGTGCCAGCAGCTTCCGTGCAACTAATGAAAAACTGTTTTTT
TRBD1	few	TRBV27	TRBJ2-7	CASSSGTGPYEQYF	TGTGCCAGCAGCTCCGGGACAGGACCCTACGAGCAGTACTTC
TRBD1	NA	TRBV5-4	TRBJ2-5	CASSSPQRGPQETQYF	TGTGCCAGCAGCTCCCCCCAAAGGGGGCCGCAAGAGACCCAGTACTTC
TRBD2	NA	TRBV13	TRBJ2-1	CASSLGGRAVNEQFF	TGTGCCAGCAGCTTGGGAGGGAGGGCGGTCAATGAGCAGTTCTTC
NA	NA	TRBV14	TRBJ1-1	CASSQFDSRAFF	TGTGCCAGCAGCCAATTCGACAGTCGAGCTTTCTTT
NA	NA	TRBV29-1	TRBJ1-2	CSVLQGTF	TGCAGCGTTTTGCAGGGCACCTTC
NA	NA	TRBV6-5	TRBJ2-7	CASSRSIINEQYF	TGTGCCAGCAGCCGTAGTATAATAAACGAGCAGTACTTC
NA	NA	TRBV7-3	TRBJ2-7	CASSQNTGTEQYF	TGTGCCAGCAGCCAAAACACAGGGACCGAGCAGTACTTC
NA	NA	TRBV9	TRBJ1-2	CASSVGGILYGYTF	TGTGCCAGCAGCGTAGGCGGCATCCTCTATGGCTACACCTTC
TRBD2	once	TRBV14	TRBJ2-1	CASSLTSGSIGYEQFF	TGTGCCAGCAGCCTGACTAGCGGGAGTATCGGCTATGAGCAGTTCTTC
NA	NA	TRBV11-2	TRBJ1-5	CASSSSINQPQHF	TGTGCCAGCAGCAGTAGTATCAATCAGCCCCAGCATTTT
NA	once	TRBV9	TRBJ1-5	CASSVASGGNQPQHF	TGTGCCAGCAGCGTAGCCTCGGGGGGCAATCAGCCCCAGCATTTT